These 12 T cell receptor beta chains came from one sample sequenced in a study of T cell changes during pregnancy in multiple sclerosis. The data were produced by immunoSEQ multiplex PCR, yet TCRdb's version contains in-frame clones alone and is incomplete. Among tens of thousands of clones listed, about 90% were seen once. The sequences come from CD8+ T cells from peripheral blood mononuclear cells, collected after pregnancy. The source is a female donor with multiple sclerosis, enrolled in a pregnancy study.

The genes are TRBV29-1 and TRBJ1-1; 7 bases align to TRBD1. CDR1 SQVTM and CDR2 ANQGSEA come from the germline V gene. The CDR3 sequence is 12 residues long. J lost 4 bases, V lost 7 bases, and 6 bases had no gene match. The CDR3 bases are TGCAGCGCCTTTCCAGGGGGCACTGAAGCTTTCTTT. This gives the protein CSAFPGGTEAFF.

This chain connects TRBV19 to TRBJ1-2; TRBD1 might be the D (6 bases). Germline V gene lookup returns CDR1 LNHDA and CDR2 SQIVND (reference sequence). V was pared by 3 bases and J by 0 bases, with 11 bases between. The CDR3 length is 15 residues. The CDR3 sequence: CASSITGSSNYGYTF. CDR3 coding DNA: TGTGCCAGTAGTATCACAGGGTCATCTAACTATGGCTACACCTTC.

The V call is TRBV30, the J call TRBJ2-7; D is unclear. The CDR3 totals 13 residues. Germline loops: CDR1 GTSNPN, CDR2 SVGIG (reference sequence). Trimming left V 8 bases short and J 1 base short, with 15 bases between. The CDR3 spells CATIGGFSYEQYF. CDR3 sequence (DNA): TGTGCCACGATCGGTGGTTTTTCCTACGAGCAGTACTTC.

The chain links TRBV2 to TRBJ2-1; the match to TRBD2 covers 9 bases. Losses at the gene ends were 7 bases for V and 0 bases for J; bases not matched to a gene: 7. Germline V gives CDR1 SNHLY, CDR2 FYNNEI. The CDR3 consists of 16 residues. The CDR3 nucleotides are TGTGCCAGCACCCCAAGCGGGGGGTCCTCCTACAATGAGCAGTTCTTC. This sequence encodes CASTPSGGSSYNEQFF.

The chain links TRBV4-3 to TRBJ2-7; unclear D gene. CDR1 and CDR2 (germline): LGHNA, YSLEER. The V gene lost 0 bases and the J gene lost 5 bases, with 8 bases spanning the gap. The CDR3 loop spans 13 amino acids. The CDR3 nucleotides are TGCGCCAGCAGCCAAGACCTCTTTAACGAGCAGTACTTC. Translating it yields CASSQDLFNEQYF.

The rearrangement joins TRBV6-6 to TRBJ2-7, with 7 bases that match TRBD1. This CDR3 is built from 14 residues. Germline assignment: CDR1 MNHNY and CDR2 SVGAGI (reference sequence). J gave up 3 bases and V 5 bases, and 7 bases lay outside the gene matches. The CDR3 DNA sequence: TGTGCCAGCAGTACTGGACAGGAGGTCTACGAGCAGTACTTC. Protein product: CASSTGQEVYEQYF.

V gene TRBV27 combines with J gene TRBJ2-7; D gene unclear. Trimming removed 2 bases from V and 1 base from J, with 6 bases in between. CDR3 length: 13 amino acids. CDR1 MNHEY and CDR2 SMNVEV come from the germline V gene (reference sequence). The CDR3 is CASSLRVSYEQYF. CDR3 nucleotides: TGTGCCAGCAGTTTACGGGTTTCCTACGAGCAGTACTTC.

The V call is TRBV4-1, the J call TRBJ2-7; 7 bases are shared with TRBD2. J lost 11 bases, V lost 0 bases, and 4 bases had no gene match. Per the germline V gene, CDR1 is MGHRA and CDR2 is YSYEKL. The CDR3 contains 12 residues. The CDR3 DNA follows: TGCGCCAGCAGCCAAGATCGGGGGGAAAAGTACTTC. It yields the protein CASSQDRGEKYF.

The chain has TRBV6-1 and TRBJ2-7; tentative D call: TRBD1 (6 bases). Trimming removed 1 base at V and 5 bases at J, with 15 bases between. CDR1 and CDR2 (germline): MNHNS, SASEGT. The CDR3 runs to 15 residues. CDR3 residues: CASSEEVGGYHEQYF. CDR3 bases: TGTGCCAGCAGTGAAGAAGTAGGGGGTTACCACGAGCAGTACTTC.

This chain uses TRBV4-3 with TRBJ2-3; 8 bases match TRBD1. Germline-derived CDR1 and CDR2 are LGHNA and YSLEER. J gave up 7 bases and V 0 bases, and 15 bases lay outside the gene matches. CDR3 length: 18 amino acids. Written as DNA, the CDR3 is TGCGCCAGCAGCCAAGATGTTATCGGACAGGGATTGACGAATACGCAGTATTTT. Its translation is CASSQDVIGQGLTNTQYF.

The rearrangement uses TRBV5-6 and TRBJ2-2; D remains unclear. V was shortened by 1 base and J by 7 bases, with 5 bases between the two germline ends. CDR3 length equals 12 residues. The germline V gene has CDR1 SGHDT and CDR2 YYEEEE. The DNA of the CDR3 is TGTGCCAGCAGCTTGCAGGACGGGGAGCTGTTTTTT. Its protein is CASSLQDGELFF. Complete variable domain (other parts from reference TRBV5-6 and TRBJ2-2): DAGVTQSPTHLIKTRGQQVTLRCSPKSGHDTVSWYQQALGQGPQFIFQYYEEEERQRGNFPDRFSGHQFPNYSSELNVNALLLGDSALYLCASSLQDGELFFGEGSRLTVL.

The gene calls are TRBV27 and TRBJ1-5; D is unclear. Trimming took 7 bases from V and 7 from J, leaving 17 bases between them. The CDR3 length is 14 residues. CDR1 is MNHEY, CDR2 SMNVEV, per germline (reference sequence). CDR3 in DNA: TGTGCCAGCAAACTTAGTGGGTCCGGGCAGCCCCAGCATTTT. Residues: CASKLSGSGQPQHF.